These 4 T cell receptor beta chains came from one sample sequenced in a study of regulatory T cells in long-lasting Graves disease. Time point reported: persistent/refractory GD, antithyroid drugs over 5 years with positive TRAb. The TCR library was made from RNA extracted from PBMCs. Library construction for TCR beta used iRepertoire HTBI primers and Arm-PCR of CDR3 regions. TCRdb called the multiplex PCR reads again in MiXCR, with one record for every CDR3 protein. Of about 460,000 distinct CDR3 sequences listed, under 25% are singletons. Sequencing used peripheral blood mononuclear cells (PBMCs), obtained when the disease was refractory, from a patient treated with antithyroid drugs. The origin of the receptors is a female donor with Graves disease.

A note on this clonotype: This may arise from a read error, as a much more abundant clone is one base away. The rearrangement uses TRBV30 and TRBJ1-4; TRBD1 might be the D (5 bases). The CDR3 consists of 13 residues. V was cut by 2 bases and J by 8 bases, with 12 bases left in between. In germline, CDR1 is GTSNPN, CDR2 SVGIG (reference sequence). This CDR3 reads CAWSPDGGEKLFF. CDR3 DNA sequence: TGTGCCTGGAGTCCGGACGGGGGAGAAAAACTGTTTTTT. The full variable domain, completed using reference TRBV30 and TRBJ1-4, is SQTIHQWPATLVQPVGSPLSLECTVEGTSNPNLYWYRQAAGRGLQLLFYSVGIGQISSEVPQNLSASRPQDRQFILSSKKLLLSDSGFYLCAWSPDGGEKLFFGSGTQLSVL.

In its sample, this clonotype was seen a few times. The chain joins TRBV20-1 to TRBJ2-1; 12 nucleotides align to TRBD2. V lost 0 bases and J lost 8; bases outside the gene matches: 5. CDR1 and CDR2 from the germline V gene are DFQATT and SNEGSKA (reference sequence). The CDR3 has 15 amino acids. The CDR3 DNA follows: TGCAGTGCTAGAGATCCTAGCGGGGGGGCCTATGAGCAGTTCTTC. Its translation: CSARDPSGGAYEQFF.

Turning to this clonotype: A much larger clone lies one base from this, so it may be a read error. The chain has TRBV7-2 and TRBJ1-3, with D maybe TRBD1 (6 bases). Germline V gene sequence: CDR1 SGHTA, CDR2 FQGNSA. V shed 0 bases and J shed 3 bases, with 9 bases lying between them. The CDR3 loop spans 15 amino acids. The CDR3 region is CTSSLARQVGNTIYF. The CDR3 region has the DNA TGTACCAGCAGCTTAGCCCGACAGGTTGGAAACACCATATATTTT.

The chain couples TRBV9 to TRBJ2-7; D possibly uses TRBD1 or TRBD2 (6 bases each). This CDR3 region has 12 residues. Deletions cut 4 bases from V and 7 bases from J, with 12 bases between. The germline CDR1 and CDR2 sequences are SGDLS and YYNGEE. CDR3 bases: TGTGCCAGCAGCTCGAGGGGGAGGGAGCAGTACTTC. It translates to CASSSRGREQYF.